Each of the 25 T cell receptor beta chains below was sequenced from the same sample in a study of T-cell reconstitution after alpha-beta-depleted transplantation in children. Researchers prepared the TCRbeta library using unique molecular identifiers, the study reports. TCRdb fed the PCR reads into MiXCR, producing one record per CDR3 protein. The sample yields around 440,000 distinct CDR3 sequences, about 10% seen once. The sequencing here drew on PBMCs, taken before TCRalphabeta/CD19-depleted stem cell transplant. The receptor set was obtained from a child aged 2 to 10 with inherited bone marrow failure, due to receive a stem cell transplant.

V is TRBV14 and J is TRBJ2-7, with unresolved D. The CDR3 loop spans 12 amino acids. Germline V gene lookup returns CDR1 SGHDN and CDR2 FVKESK. Deletions cut 4 bases from V and 6 bases from J, with 10 bases between. CDR3 protein: CASSPKPSEQYF. In DNA form, the CDR3 reads TGTGCCAGCAGCCCGAAGCCCTCCGAGCAGTACTTC. The full variable domain, with the rest looked up from reference TRBV14 and TRBJ2-7, is EAGVTQFPSHSVIEKGQTVTLRCDPISGHDNLYWYRRVMGKEIKFLLHFVKESKQDESGMPNNRFLAERTGGTYSTLKVQPAELEDSGVYFCASSPKPSEQYFGPGTRLTVT.

This clonotype was detected ten times or more. J is TRBJ1-2 and V is TRBV15, with 11 bases fitting TRBD1. Per the germline V gene, CDR1 is LNHNV and CDR2 is YYDKDF (reference sequence). The length of the CDR3 is 14 residues. Trimming at V came to 4 bases and at J to 7 bases, leaving 5 bases not matched to a gene. In nucleotides, the CDR3 is TGTGCCACCAGCACCTGGGACAGGGGGTCTGGCTACACCTTC. Its translation is CATSTWDRGSGYTF.

This clonotype was counted at least ten times. The chain is built from TRBV12-3 or TRBV12-4 and TRBJ1-4; D might be TRBD1 (6 bases). V shed 6 bases and J shed 7 bases, with 12 bases lying between them. This CDR3 contains 13 residues. The CDR3 sequence is CASRWTATEKLFF. Here the CDR3 DNA reads TGTGCCAGCAGGTGGACAGCCACTGAAAAACTGTTTTTT.

This clonotype was counted at least ten times. J is TRBJ2-1 and V is TRBV12-3 or TRBV12-4; no clear D gene. The V end was cut by 1 base, the J end by 0 bases, with 7 bases between. CDR3 size: 15 residues. CDR3 in DNA: TGTGCCAGCAGTTTAGGAGAGCACTCCTACAATGAGCAGTTCTTC. It codes for CASSLGEHSYNEQFF.

The sample holds many counts of this clonotype. This chain joins TRBV5-5 and TRBJ2-7; TRBD1 might be the D (6 bases). CDR1 and CDR2 from the germline V gene are SGHKS and YYEKEE (reference sequence). This CDR3 is built from 15 residues. V lost 0 bases to trimming and J lost 1 base, with 11 bases between them. The chain's CDR3 is CASSLGTEISYEQYF. DNA for the CDR3: TGTGCCAGCAGCTTGGGGACAGAGATATCCTACGAGCAGTACTTC.

This clonotype appeared many times. The chain is built from TRBV4-3 and TRBJ2-7, with D perhaps TRBD1 (5 bases). The CDR3 is 16 amino acids. The germline V gene has CDR1 LGHNA and CDR2 YSLEER. Trimming took 0 bases from V and 2 from J, leaving 14 bases between them. The DNA for the CDR3 is TGCGCCAGCAGCCAAGAATGGGGCTCCGTTCCCTACGAGCAGTACTTC. Protein product: CASSQEWGSVPYEQYF.

This clonotype was recorded a few times. The V and J genes are TRBV29-1 and TRBJ2-5, with D possibly being TRBD2 (5 bases). CDR3 length equals 14 residues. Germline lookup yields CDR1 SQVTM and CDR2 ANQGSEA. Trimming left V 2 bases short and J 5 bases short, with 15 bases between. The CDR3 loop reads CSVELPEWRETQYF. CDR3 DNA sequence: TGCAGCGTTGAACTCCCGGAGTGGAGGGAGACCCAGTACTTC.

The chain has TRBV3-1 and TRBJ2-7; 9 nucleotides line up with TRBD2. Trimming at V came to 5 bases and at J to 2 bases, leaving 13 bases not matched to a gene. Germline V gene sequence: CDR1 LGHDT, CDR2 YNNKEL (reference sequence). CDR3 length: 17 residues. The CDR3 coding sequence is TGTGCCAGCAGCGGGGGGAGGGGCGGGAGGGGAGCCTACGAGCAGTACTTC. Its translation is CASSGGRGGRGAYEQYF.

This clonotype has ten or more counts. The genes are TRBV12-3 or TRBV12-4 and TRBJ2-5; 7 positions match TRBD2. The CDR3 runs 13 residues. The V and J ends lost 5 bases and 2 bases, in that order; junction bases with no gene match: 2. The CDR3 sequence is CASSRGSQETQYF. CDR3 DNA sequence: TGTGCCAGCAGTCGCGGGAGTCAAGAGACCCAGTACTTC.

The sample holds a few counts of this clonotype. The V call is TRBV29-1, the J call TRBJ1-2, with D perhaps matching TRBD1 (6 bases). CDR1 is SQVTM, CDR2 ANQGSEA, per germline. V was clipped by 2 bases and J by 0 bases, with 10 bases between them. The CDR3 runs 14 residues. CDR3 residues: CSVEKAGANYGYTF. The CDR3 DNA follows: TGCAGCGTTGAAAAGGCAGGGGCTAACTATGGCTACACCTTC.

The chain combines TRBV20-1 with TRBJ1-2, with 7 bases matching TRBD1. The V segment lost 3 bases and the J segment 5 bases; nucleotides outside the gene matches: 6. The CDR3 loop spans 13 amino acids. Germline-derived CDR1 and CDR2 are DFQATT and SNEGSKA (reference sequence). This chain's CDR3 is CSARVPGQYGYTF. The DNA for the CDR3 is TGCAGTGCTAGGGTCCCGGGACAGTATGGCTACACCTTC.

This clonotype was counted many times. The chain recombines TRBV5-1 with TRBJ2-1; D might be TRBD2 (6 bases). CDR3 size: 13 residues. V shed 1 base and J shed 7 bases, with 9 bases lying between them. In germline, CDR1 is SGHRS, CDR2 YFSETQ. CDR3 in amino acids: CASSLNLANEQFF. The DNA of the CDR3 is TGCGCCAGCAGCTTGAACCTAGCGAATGAGCAGTTCTTC.

This clonotype was seen ten or more times. This chain uses TRBV7-8 with TRBJ2-3; TRBD2 aligns across 12 bases. This CDR3 has 18 amino acids. The germline CDR1 and CDR2 sequences are SGHVS and FQNEAQ. With 2 bases clipped from V and 4 bases from J, the junction kept 10 bases outside the gene matches. CDR3 sequence reads: CASSLRLAGEGSPDTQYF. The DNA of the CDR3 is TGTGCCAGCAGCTTAAGACTAGCGGGAGAGGGGAGCCCAGATACGCAGTATTTT.

This clonotype was detected ten times or more. In DNA form, the CDR3 reads TGTGCCATCAGTGAGCCCCCGCGGCCGGGAGGGTACAATGAGCAGTTCTTC. Protein product: CAISEPPRPGGYNEQFF. This chain links TRBV10-3 with TRBJ2-1, with 8 nucleotides matching TRBD2. Germline-derived CDR1 and CDR2 are ENHRY and SYGVKD. Trimming took 2 bases from V and 4 from J; bases not matched to a gene: 10. This CDR3 has 17 amino acids.

Note on this clonotype: A junction boundary mismatches the germline segment, possibly from a read error. The chain is built from TRBV12-3 or TRBV12-4 and TRBJ1-4, with a tentative D call TRBD1 (5 bases). The CDR3 extends over 13 amino acids. CDR3: CASSTGAYENLFF. CDR3 nucleotide sequence: TGTGCCAGCAGCACCGGGGCCTATGAAAACCTGTTTTTT.

In this sample, this clonotype turned up many times. V gene TRBV7-2 combines with J gene TRBJ2-7; 7 bases match TRBD2. This CDR3 has 14 amino acids. CDR1 is SGHTA, CDR2 FQGNSA, per germline. J lost 6 bases, V lost 1 base, and 6 bases had no gene match. Written as DNA, the CDR3 is TGTGCCAGCAGCTTAGGAGGGACTACCCGCGAGCAGTACTTC. This encodes CASSLGGTTREQYF. Full variable domain (remainder filled in from reference TRBV7-2 and TRBJ2-7): GAGVSQSPSNKVTEKGKDVELRCDPISGHTALYWYRQSLGQGLEFLIYFQGNSAPDKSGLPSDRFSAERTGGSVSTLTIQRTQQEDSAVYLCASSLGGTTREQYFGPGTRLTVT.

This clonotype was recorded at least ten times. The rearrangement joins TRBV30 to TRBJ2-3; no clear D gene. The CDR3 is 12 residues long. Germline values: CDR1 GTSNPN, CDR2 SVGIG (reference sequence). Trimming took 5 bases from V and 0 from J, leaving 6 bases between them. The DNA for the CDR3 is TGTGCCTGGGACATTAGCACAGATACGCAGTATTTT. Protein product: CAWDISTDTQYF.

This clonotype was picked up many times. In DNA form, the CDR3 reads TGCGCCAGCAGCCCTGGTAATAGCAATCAGCCCCAGCATTTT. Amino acids: CASSPGNSNQPQHF. V gene TRBV5-1 combines with J gene TRBJ1-5; no firm D call. The CDR3 runs to 14 residues. Per germline, CDR1 SGHRS and CDR2 YFSETQ. With 4 bases removed from V and 0 bases from J, the gap between germline ends came to 8 bases.

This clonotype came up many times. The CDR3 sequence is CASSQGSWGTDPTDTQYF. As DNA, the CDR3 is TGTGCCAGCAGCCAGGGGTCGTGGGGGACAGACCCCACAGATACGCAGTATTTT. This chain connects TRBV9 to TRBJ2-3; 7 bases line up with TRBD1. The CDR3 consists of 18 residues. Trimming at V came to 4 bases and at J to 2 bases, leaving 16 bases not matched to a gene. CDR1 SGDLS and CDR2 YYNGEE come from the germline V gene.

This clonotype was picked up many times. The chain links TRBV11-2 to TRBJ2-1; D is unresolved. V lost 1 base and J lost 4, with 17 bases in between. CDR1 SGHAT and CDR2 FQNNGV come from the germline V gene. This CDR3 has 17 amino acids. DNA for the CDR3: TGTGCCAGCAGCTTAGTAGATAGTCTTTGGGAATACAATGAGCAGTTCTTC. Translating gives CASSLVDSLWEYNEQFF.

Turning to this clonotype: Since a much larger clone is just one base distant, this may be a read error. The chain is built from TRBV6-1 and TRBJ2-7, with a weak D call TRBD2 (5 bases). Germline V CDR1 and CDR2: MNHNS, SASEGT. The CDR3 consists of 15 residues. The CDR3 DNA is TGTGCCAGCAGCCCTGCCCCGGGATTCTCCTACGAGCAGCACTTC. This gives the protein CASSPAPGFSYEQHF.

This clonotype was found many times. V is TRBV5-1 and J is TRBJ2-1; D gene ambiguous. Trimming stripped 3 bases from V and 5 bases from J, with 6 bases between. The germline V gene has CDR1 SGHRS and CDR2 YFSETQ. The CDR3 runs 12 residues. The CDR3 spells CASSWRDNEQFF. The CDR3 DNA sequence: TGCGCCAGCAGCTGGCGAGACAATGAGCAGTTCTTC.

This clonotype was found many times. The genes are TRBV20-1 and TRBJ2-2; no clear D gene. V lost 3 bases, J lost 0 bases, and 14 bases lay in between. Germline V gene data show CDR1 as DFQATT and CDR2 as SNEGSKA (reference sequence). The CDR3 has 16 amino acids. This CDR3 reads CSARYLGSANTGELFF. The CDR3 DNA is TGCAGTGCTAGGTATCTCGGGTCCGCGAACACCGGGGAGCTGTTTTTT.

This clonotype has at least ten counts. V is TRBV6-5 and J is TRBJ2-1; tentative D call: TRBD2 (6 bases). Trimming took 6 bases from V and 8 from J, leaving 17 bases between them. Germline loops: CDR1 MNHEY, CDR2 SVGAGI. The CDR3 is 14 amino acids. Here the CDR3 DNA reads TGTGCCAGCAGCCCGGGACTCATAAGCGATGAGCAGTTCTTC. Translating it yields CASSPGLISDEQFF.

This clonotype was observed at least ten times. V is TRBV2 and J is TRBJ2-1; D may be TRBD1 or TRBD2 (9 bases each). The CDR3 has 19 amino acids. Germline lookup yields CDR1 SNHLY and CDR2 FYNNEI. V was cut by 5 bases and J by 0 bases, with 23 bases left in between. The CDR3 coding sequence is TGTGCCAGCAGTACAGGGGGCGCGGGTAGCGGGAGCTCCTACAATGAGCAGTTCTTC. It encodes CASSTGGAGSGSSYNEQFF.